The next 8 T cell receptor beta chains were all read from a single sample in a study of T cells in Graves' hyperthyroidism and ophthalmopathy. RNA transcripts served as the template for amplifying TCR beta CDR3 regions. Primed by the HTBI set, a first-round RT-PCR was run on the TCR CDR3. TCRdb independently ran MiXCR on the multiplex PCR reads; one entry per CDR3 protein. The sample has roughly 750,000 distinct CDR3 sequences; about 15% are singletons. The sequencing sample was made of blood. All receptors derive from a man younger than 35 with Graves' hyperthyroidism.

This clonotype was recorded many times. The CDR3 nucleotides are TGTGCCAGCAGCTTAGAGGTGGATGAGCAGTTCTTC. Encoded protein: CASSLEVDEQFF. The chain is built from TRBV11-2 and TRBJ2-1; the D is unclear. The length of the CDR3 is 12 residues. CDR1 SGHAT and CDR2 FQNNGV come from the germline V gene. V was trimmed by 0 bases and J by 8 bases, leaving 5 bases between them.

The chain combines TRBV29-1 with TRBJ2-1, with no clear D. V lost 3 bases and J 0 bases, leaving 6 bases between the germline ends. Germline V lookup: CDR1 SQVTM, CDR2 ANQGSEA. The CDR3 length is 13 residues. CDR3 protein: CSVERNSYNEQFF. The CDR3 DNA is TGCAGCGTTGAGAGGAACTCCTACAATGAGCAGTTCTTC.

This clonotype was detected ten times or more. This chain uses TRBV28 with TRBJ2-3; 10 positions agree with TRBD2. CDR1 MDHEN and CDR2 SYDVKM come from the germline V gene. Trimming took 6 bases from V and 5 from J; bases not matched to a gene: 14. CDR3 length equals 17 residues. The CDR3 loop is CASSSSSGRGGGDTQYF. In DNA form, the CDR3 reads TGTGCCAGCAGCTCCTCTAGCGGGAGAGGGGGGGGAGATACGCAGTATTTT.

About this clonotype itself: A much larger clone differs by one base, so this may be a read error. The J gene is TRBJ1-5, the V gene TRBV15; a weak D match, TRBD1 (5 bases). This CDR3 spans 15 amino acids. V was cut by 6 bases and J by 5 bases, with 17 bases left in between. The germline CDR1 and CDR2 sequences are LNHNV and YYDKDF (reference sequence). The CDR3 loop is CATRRAGRGYQPQHF. CDR3 nucleotide sequence: TGTGCCACCAGACGAGCGGGACGGGGCTATCAGCCCCAGCATTTT.

This clonotype was detected ten times or more. The gene calls are TRBV20-1 and TRBJ2-7; 7 nucleotides line up with TRBD2. The CDR3 totals 13 residues. From germline, CDR1 is DFQATT and CDR2 SNEGSKA (reference sequence). The CDR3, as DNA: TGCAGAGCCCAAGGGAGGGGCGACTACGAGCAGTACTTC. Its translation is CRAQGRGDYEQYF.

This clonotype has a handful of counts. The chain uses TRBV25-1 and TRBJ2-6; 8 bases are a match to TRBD2. V shed 7 bases, J shed 2 bases, and the junction held 1 base outside the gene matches. CDR3 size: 14 residues. Per the germline V gene, CDR1 is MGHDK and CDR2 is SYGVNS. In nucleotides, the CDR3 is TGTGCCAGCACGGGGGGGACTGGGGCCAACGTCCTGACTTTC. It is translated as CASTGGTGANVLTF.

At least ten counts were recorded for this clonotype. The rearrangement links TRBV5-5 to TRBJ2-7; 8 nucleotides line up with TRBD1. V shed 0 bases and J 5 bases; nucleotides not matched to a gene: 13. This CDR3 contains 17 residues. Per the germline V gene, CDR1 is SGHKS and CDR2 is YYEKEE (reference sequence). The CDR3 DNA reads TGTGCCAGCAGCTTGGGGACAGGGACAGCCTGGGATGACGAGCAGTACTTC. Amino acids: CASSLGTGTAWDDEQYF. The full variable domain, in which reference TRBV5-5 and TRBJ2-7 provide the parts outside the CDR3, is DAGVTQSPTHLIKTRGQQVTLRCSPISGHKSVSWYQQVLGQGPQFIFQYYEKEERGRGNFPDRFSARQFPNYSSELNVNALLLGDSALYLCASSLGTGTAWDDEQYFGPGTRLTVT.

CDR3 nucleotides: TGTGCCAGCAGCCCGCCACAGGGGAATGGCTACACCTTC. It encodes CASSPPQGNGYTF. V usage is TRBV5-4 and J usage is TRBJ1-2, with 7 nucleotides matching TRBD1. CDR1 and CDR2 from the germline V gene are SGHNT and YYREEE (reference sequence). The CDR3 has 13 residues. V shed 4 bases, J shed 6 bases, and the junction held 6 bases outside the gene matches.